These 12 T cell receptor beta chains were all obtained from the same sample, sequenced in a study of graft-versus-host responses after intestinal transplantation. TCRdb's copy holds only in-frame clones and misses some; the assay was immunoSEQ multiplex PCR. The sample yields around 97,000 clones, 91% seen once. No antigen is known for these receptors. The source material was unstimulated CD4+ T cells sorted from spleen or lymph node cells, sampled before transplant. All receptors derive from a human donor who was the organ donor for an intestinal transplant.

This clone is a singleton in its sample. The chain has TRBV2 and TRBJ1-2, with D maybe TRBD1 (5 bases). This CDR3 contains 15 residues. Trimming cost V 1 base and J 2 bases, with 11 bases left between them. The germline V gene encodes CDR1 SNHLY and CDR2 FYNNEI. This CDR3 reads CASSEGRTTNYGYTF. The CDR3 bases are TGTGCCAGCAGTGAAGGACGGACAACCAACTATGGCTACACCTTC.

The rearrangement joins TRBV27 to TRBJ2-7; 9 positions agree with TRBD1. Germline V gene lookup returns CDR1 MNHEY and CDR2 SMNVEV (reference sequence). After removal of 1 base from V and 3 bases from J, the junction contained 7 bases not matched to a gene. The CDR3 has 16 amino acids. CDR3 in amino acids: CASSLFQWGQGYEQYF. Here the CDR3 DNA reads TGTGCCAGCAGTTTATTTCAGTGGGGACAGGGCTACGAGCAGTACTTC.

This clone showed up just a few times. The chain couples TRBV7-9 to TRBJ1-2; possible D gene TRBD1, 5 bases. CDR1 and CDR2 from the germline V gene are SEHNR and FQNEAQ (reference sequence). Trimming removed 1 base at V and 8 bases at J, with 14 bases between. The CDR3 is 14 amino acids. As DNA, the CDR3 is TGTGCCAGCAGCTTAGGGCCAGGGTACTTGGGCTACACCTTC. Translation: CASSLGPGYLGYTF.

The V gene is TRBV7-2, the J gene TRBJ1-1; 10 nucleotides line up with TRBD1. Germline V CDR1 and CDR2: SGHTA, FQGNSA. The V segment lost 5 bases and the J segment 2 bases; nucleotides outside the gene matches: 8. This CDR3 comprises 16 residues. Here the CDR3 DNA reads TGTGCCAGCAGCCCCTTCCGGGACAGGGGTAACACTGAAGCTTTCTTT. This codes for CASSPFRDRGNTEAFF.

The chain employs TRBV6-5 and TRBJ2-7, with a weak D call TRBD1 (6 bases). The CDR3 covers 11 residues. CDR1 and CDR2 from the germline V gene are MNHEY and SVGAGI. The V gene lost 7 bases and the J gene lost 5 bases, with 9 bases spanning the gap. The CDR3 region is CASTGDHEQYF. In nucleotides, the CDR3 is TGTGCCAGCACAGGGGACCACGAGCAGTACTTC.

The V and J genes are TRBV2 and TRBJ2-1; a weak D match, TRBD1 (6 bases). The V end was cut by 4 bases, the J end by 0 bases, with 10 bases between. This CDR3 region has 15 residues. Germline values: CDR1 SNHLY, CDR2 FYNNEI. The CDR3 DNA reads as TGTGCCAGCAGTGGGGCAGGGGCCTCCTACAATGAGCAGTTCTTC. It yields the protein CASSGAGASYNEQFF.

The chain is built from TRBV6-1 and TRBJ1-1; D is perhaps TRBD1 (5 bases). Trimming stripped 4 bases from V and 11 bases from J, with 17 bases between. Per the germline V gene, CDR1 is MNHNS and CDR2 is SASEGT. This CDR3 comprises 13 residues. CDR3: CASSVTRGVGAFF. The CDR3 DNA is TGTGCCAGCAGTGTCACCCGGGGGGTTGGGGCTTTCTTT.

Of note for this clone: Other nucleotide sequences in the sample specify the same CDR3. V and J are TRBV7-8 and TRBJ1-1; tentatively, D is TRBD1 (5 bases). There are 14 residues in the CDR3. V lost 1 base and J lost 1, with 7 bases in between. Germline V lookup: CDR1 SGHVS, CDR2 FQNEAQ. CDR3 amino acids: CASSLGQGNTEAFF. CDR3 DNA: TGTGCCAGCAGCTTAGGGCAGGGGAACACTGAAGCTTTCTTT.

J is TRBJ1-4 and V is TRBV4-3, with D maybe TRBD1 (5 bases). The germline V gene encodes CDR1 LGHNA and CDR2 YSLEER. Trimming shortened V by 0 bases and J by 6 bases, and 14 bases separated the two germline ends. The CDR3 extends over 16 amino acids. The CDR3 loop reads CASSQDIARVDEKLFF. CDR3 nucleotide sequence: TGCGCCAGCAGCCAAGATATAGCCAGGGTGGATGAAAAACTGTTTTTT.

This sequence joins TRBV30 and TRBJ1-5; 8 bases align to TRBD1. Germline values: CDR1 GTSNPN, CDR2 SVGIG (reference sequence). The ends lost 1 base at V and 3 bases at J; junction bases unmatched: 5. CDR3 length equals 15 residues. The CDR3 DNA follows: TGTGCCTGGAGTGATGTGACAGGGGTCAATCAGCCCCAGCATTTT. It is translated as CAWSDVTGVNQPQHF.

CDR3 region: CASSPRLSGVETQYF. DNA for the CDR3: TGTGCCAGCAGTCCCCGACTGAGCGGGGTAGAGACCCAGTACTTC. V and J are TRBV27 and TRBJ2-5; 7 nucleotides agree with TRBD2. Trimming took 5 bases from V and 4 from J; bases not matched to a gene: 10. The CDR3 is 15 amino acids. Germline V gene data show CDR1 as MNHEY and CDR2 as SMNVEV (reference sequence).

The chain combines TRBV7-9 with TRBJ2-1; TRBD1 aligns across 8 bases. Germline values: CDR1 SEHNR, CDR2 FQNEAQ (reference sequence). With 3 bases clipped from V and 4 bases from J, the junction kept 8 bases outside the gene matches. CDR3 length equals 16 residues. The CDR3 DNA sequence: TGTGCCAGCAGCTTTCCTCAGGGGGCCGGATACAATGAGCAGTTCTTC. Its protein product is CASSFPQGAGYNEQFF.